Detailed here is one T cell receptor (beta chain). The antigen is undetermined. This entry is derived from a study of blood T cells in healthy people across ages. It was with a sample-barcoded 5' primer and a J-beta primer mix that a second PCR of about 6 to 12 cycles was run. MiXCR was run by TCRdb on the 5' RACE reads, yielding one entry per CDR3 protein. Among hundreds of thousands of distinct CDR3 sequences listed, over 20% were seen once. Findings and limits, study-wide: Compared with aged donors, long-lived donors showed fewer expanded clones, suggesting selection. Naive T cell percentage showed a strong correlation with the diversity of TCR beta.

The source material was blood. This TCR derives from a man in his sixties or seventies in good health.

The CDR3 loop reads CASSLTQTTEAFF. In nucleotides, the CDR3 is TGTGCCAGCAGCTTAACCCAGACCACTGAAGCTTTCTTT. This chain links TRBV7-3 with TRBJ1-1, with unresolved D. Trimming cost V 0 bases and J 4 bases, with 6 bases left between them. From germline, CDR1 is SGHTA and CDR2 FQGTGA. This CDR3 contains 13 residues.